This is a list of T cell receptor beta chains from one sample in a study of blood T cell repertoires in COVID-19. Using immunoSEQ multiplex PCR, the repertoire was profiled, and TCRdb retains in-frame clones only, with some absent. The profile shows some 250,000 clones, around 87% of them singletons. Sample: PBMCs or T cells enriched from blood (not recorded which). The receptors come from a woman between 40 and 55 years old with acute COVID-19. Each CDR3 is given with its conserved first and last residue. Fields, in order: D gene, J gene, clone size, V gene, CDR3 protein, CDR3 DNA. D genes are given only for firm matches. Expanded clones get a size class; other rows say once, few or many, or leave the size out.

D: .
J: TRBJ1-1
size: .
V: TRBV29-1
CDR3: CRVWGLNTEAFF
DNA: TGCAGGGTTTGGGGGCTGAACACTGAAGCTTTCTTT

D: TRBD1
J: TRBJ2-1
size: .
V: TRBV6-1
CDR3: CASSDLGGWEQFF
DNA: TGTGCCAGCAGTGACCTAGGGGGCTGGGAGCAGTTCTTC

D: .
J: TRBJ1-6
size: .
V: TRBV5-1
CDR3: CASSLTPGLNNSPLHF
DNA: TGCGCCAGCAGCTTGACCCCAGGGCTGAATAATTCACCCCTCCACTTT

D: TRBD1
J: TRBJ2-7
size: .
V: TRBV6-5
CDR3: CASSHRGTEQYF
DNA: TGTGCCAGCTCACACAGGGGAACGGAGCAGTACTTC

D: .
J: TRBJ1-1
size: .
V: TRBV6-4
CDR3: CASSDQGSTEAFF
DNA: TGTGCCAGCAGTGACCAGGGTAGCACTGAAGCTTTCTTT

D: TRBD1
J: TRBJ2-5
size: .
V: TRBV6-5
CDR3: CASSPRGRQETQYF
DNA: TGTGCCAGCAGCCCCAGGGGGCGTCAAGAGACCCAGTACTTC

D: .
J: TRBJ1-2
size: .
V: TRBV25-1
CDR3: CASSEGQRYGYTF
DNA: TGTGCCAGCAGTGAAGGACAGCGCTATGGCTACACCTTC

D: TRBD1
J: TRBJ2-7
size: .
V: TRBV29-1
CDR3: CSVEFPKGYRGEQYF
DNA: TGCAGCGTTGAATTTCCTAAAGGGTACAGGGGTGAGCAGTACTTC

D: .
J: TRBJ1-2
size: .
V: TRBV4-2
CDR3: CASSQEWGRDYGYTF
DNA: TGTGCCAGCAGCCAAGAATGGGGGCGCGACTATGGCTACACCTTC

D: .
J: TRBJ1-2
size: once
V: TRBV6-5
CDR3: CASRISVLYGYTF
DNA: TGTGCCAGCAGGATCTCAGTGCTTTATGGCTACACCTTC

D: .
J: TRBJ2-3
size: .
V: TRBV29-1
CDR3: CSVERSSASDTQYF
DNA: TGCAGCGTTGAGCGGTCTAGCGCTTCGGATACGCAGTATTTT

D: TRBD2
J: TRBJ2-1
size: .
V: TRBV19
CDR3: CASRPTSGHYNEQFF
DNA: TGTGCCAGTAGGCCGACTAGCGGACACTACAATGAGCAGTTCTTC

D: TRBD1
J: TRBJ1-6
size: .
V: TRBV10-1
CDR3: CASSEGTGPNPLHF
DNA: TGCGCCAGCAGTGAAGGGACAGGGCCTAATCCCCTCCACTTT

D: .
J: TRBJ1-5
size: .
V: TRBV4-2
CDR3: CASSQDGGSSNQPQHF
DNA: TGTGCCAGCAGCCAAGACGGGGGAAGTAGCAATCAGCCCCAGCATTTT

D: TRBD1
J: TRBJ2-1
size: .
V: TRBV19
CDR3: CASSIAARGPYNEQFF
DNA: TGTGCCAGTAGTATAGCGGCCAGGGGGCCCTACAATGAGCAGTTCTTC

D: .
J: TRBJ2-5
size: .
V: TRBV11-3
CDR3: CASSLGASGQTQYF
DNA: TGTGCCAGCAGCTTAGGGGCCAGCGGGCAGACCCAGTACTTC

D: TRBD1
J: TRBJ1-2
size: once
V: TRBV11-3
CDR3: CASSFHRGSNYGYTF
DNA: TGTGCCAGCAGCTTCCACAGGGGGTCGAACTATGGCTACACCTTC

D: .
J: TRBJ1-1
size: .
V: TRBV12-3/TRBV12-4
CDR3: CASSFPEATEAFF
DNA: TGTGCCAGCAGTTTCCCTGAGGCCACTGAAGCTTTCTTT

D: TRBD2
J: TRBJ2-1
size: once
V: TRBV20-1
CDR3: CSASLASGRHEQFF
DNA: TGCAGTGCTAGTTTGGCTAGCGGGAGGCATGAGCAGTTCTTC

D: .
J: TRBJ1-5
size: .
V: TRBV4-1
CDR3: CASSPYRVGQPQHF
DNA: TGCGCCAGCAGCCCCTACAGGGTGGGTCAGCCCCAGCATTTT

D: TRBD1
J: TRBJ1-6
size: once
V: TRBV6-1
CDR3: CASSVTGGRSIIQPLHF
DNA: TGTGCCAGCAGTGTTACAGGGGGCCGATCGATAATTCAACCCCTCCACTTT

D: TRBD1
J: TRBJ2-5
size: .
V: TRBV7-8
CDR3: CASSLMTGRLATQYF
DNA: TGTGCCAGCAGCTTGATGACAGGGCGATTGGCGACCCAGTACTTC

D: .
J: TRBJ2-5
size: .
V: TRBV13
CDR3: CASSFQRTQETQYF
DNA: TGTGCCAGCAGCTTTCAGCGTACCCAAGAGACCCAGTACTTC

D: TRBD2
J: TRBJ2-3
size: once
V: TRBV30
CDR3: CAWSVLAGSTDTQYF
DNA: TGTGCCTGGAGTGTACTAGCGGGGAGCACAGATACGCAGTATTTT

D: TRBD1
J: TRBJ1-2
size: .
V: TRBV7-2
CDR3: CASSPMLGQGAYGYTF
DNA: TGTGCCAGCAGCCCGATGTTGGGACAGGGGGCCTATGGCTACACCTTC

D: TRBD1
J: TRBJ1-5
size: few
V: TRBV24-1
CDR3: CATSDPRTGVNQPQHF
DNA: TGTGCCACCAGTGATCCGCGGACAGGGGTTAATCAGCCCCAGCATTTT

D: TRBD1
J: TRBJ1-2
size: .
V: TRBV20-1
CDR3: CSASNRGLGYTF
DNA: TGCAGTGCTAGTAACAGGGGGCTTGGCTACACCTTC

D: TRBD2
J: TRBJ2-2
size: .
V: TRBV30
CDR3: CAWSVIAGSTGELFF
DNA: TGTGCCTGGAGTGTGATAGCGGGATCCACCGGGGAGCTGTTTTTT

D: TRBD2
J: TRBJ2-5
size: .
V: TRBV2
CDR3: CASSYDRRTSSTKETQYF
DNA: TGTGCCAGCAGCTACGACAGAAGGACTAGCTCGACCAAAGAGACCCAGTACTTC

D: TRBD1
J: TRBJ2-7
size: .
V: TRBV5-6
CDR3: CASSLWAGGIYEQYF
DNA: TGTGCCAGCAGCTTGTGGGCAGGGGGCATCTACGAGCAGTACTTC

D: .
J: TRBJ1-2
size: .
V: TRBV7-9
CDR3: CASSLLPDSLTF
DNA: TGTGCCAGCAGCTTACTCCCGGACAGTTTAACCTTC

D: .
J: TRBJ2-2
size: .
V: TRBV28
CDR3: CASSSLSGNTGELFF
DNA: TGTGCCAGCAGTTCTCTTTCAGGCAACACCGGGGAGCTGTTTTTT

D: TRBD2
J: TRBJ2-1
size: .
V: TRBV19
CDR3: CASRTSGSNEQFF
DNA: TGTGCCAGCAGGACTAGCGGGAGTAATGAGCAGTTCTTC

D: .
J: TRBJ1-2
size: .
V: TRBV4-1
CDR3: CASSLTGGYGYTF
DNA: TGCGCCAGCAGCCTCACGGGGGGATATGGCTACACCTTC

D: TRBD1
J: TRBJ2-1
size: .
V: TRBV10-3
CDR3: CAIRTGTGVSNEQFF
DNA: TGTGCCATCAGAACCGGGACAGGGGTCTCAAATGAGCAGTTCTTC

D: .
J: TRBJ2-7
size: .
V: TRBV12-3/TRBV12-4
CDR3: CASSLLYEQYF
DNA: TGTGCCAGCAGTTTACTCTACGAGCAGTACTTC

D: TRBD1
J: TRBJ1-4
size: .
V: TRBV2
CDR3: CASKGQGNEKLFF
DNA: TGTGCCAGCAAGGGACAGGGTAATGAAAAACTGTTTTTT

D: .
J: TRBJ2-5
size: .
V: TRBV7-9
CDR3: CASSLRQGGQETQYF
DNA: TGTGCCAGCAGCTTAAGACAGGGAGGCCAAGAGACCCAGTACTTC

D: TRBD1
J: TRBJ1-2
size: once
V: TRBV2
CDR3: CASSIDRAYGYTF
DNA: TGTGCCAGCAGCATAGACAGGGCGTATGGCTACACCTTC

D: TRBD1
J: TRBJ1-6
size: .
V: TRBV6-5
CDR3: CASSYRGPNSPLHF
DNA: TGTGCCAGCAGCTACAGGGGCCCTAATTCACCCCTCCACTTT

D: .
J: TRBJ1-5
size: .
V: TRBV3-1/TRBV3-2
CDR3: CASAPGQSNQPQHF
DNA: TGTGCCAGCGCCCCGGGACAAAGCAATCAGCCCCAGCATTTT

D: TRBD1
J: TRBJ1-3
size: .
V: TRBV28
CDR3: CASSLEPPGQGSGNTIYF
DNA: TGTGCCAGCAGTTTAGAGCCCCCGGGACAGGGAAGCGGAAACACCATATATTTT